The rows below give T cell receptor beta chains drawn from one sample of a study of beta chain features in type 1 diabetes. The repertoire was sequenced with immunoSEQ multiplex PCR; TCRdb's copy has only in-frame clones and lacks some. The sample lists roughly 150,000 clones, more than 9.5% occurring once. Input material: central memory CD4+ T cells from blood. All receptors derive from a man aged 18 to 29 in good health. Both conserved end residues are part of each CDR3. The D gene is left open where the match is weak. Only part of the rows carry a size: once, few, many, or a class if the clone is expanded.

J gene: TRBJ2-5; D gene: NA; clone size: NA; V gene: TRBV29-1; CDR3 protein: CSVSGTRQETQYF; CDR3 DNA: TGCAGCGTCTCCGGGACACGCCAAGAGACCCAGTACTTC
J gene: TRBJ2-1; D gene: NA; clone size: few; V gene: TRBV7-9; CDR3 protein: CASSRMGEGRVEQFF; CDR3 DNA: TGTGCCAGCAGCCGGATGGGCGAGGGTAGGGTTGAGCAGTTCTTC
J gene: TRBJ2-5; D gene: TRBD1; clone size: few; V gene: TRBV5-1; CDR3 protein: CASSRDRDQETQYF; CDR3 DNA: TGCGCCAGCAGTAGGGACAGGGATCAAGAGACCCAGTACTTC
J gene: TRBJ1-2; D gene: NA; clone size: NA; V gene: TRBV20-1; CDR3 protein: CSEVILSGYTF; CDR3 DNA: TGCAGTGAAGTGATCCTATCTGGCTACACCTTC
J gene: TRBJ2-3; D gene: TRBD1; clone size: NA; V gene: TRBV10-3; CDR3 protein: CAISLPTGMSTDTQYF; CDR3 DNA: TGTGCCATCAGCTTACCGACAGGGATGTCAACAGATACGCAGTATTTT
J gene: TRBJ1-1; D gene: NA; clone size: few; V gene: TRBV28; CDR3 protein: CASSLGGHTEAFF; CDR3 DNA: TGTGCCAGCAGTTTGGGGGGGCACACTGAAGCTTTCTTT
J gene: TRBJ1-2; D gene: NA; clone size: NA; V gene: TRBV7-2; CDR3 protein: CASSPYPTTGYGYTF; CDR3 DNA: TGTGCCAGCAGCCCATACCCTACCACAGGGTATGGCTACACCTTC
J gene: TRBJ1-6; D gene: TRBD1; clone size: NA; V gene: TRBV10-3; CDR3 protein: CAIGTGYNSPLHF; CDR3 DNA: TGTGCCATCGGGACAGGCTATAATTCACCCCTCCACTTT
J gene: TRBJ2-3; D gene: TRBD2; clone size: NA; V gene: TRBV27; CDR3 protein: CASSSKGGDHTDTQYF; CDR3 DNA: TGTGCCAGCAGTTCCAAGGGAGGGGACCACACAGATACGCAGTATTTT
J gene: TRBJ1-1; D gene: NA; clone size: NA; V gene: TRBV28; CDR3 protein: CASPPNGAVNTEAFF; CDR3 DNA: TGTGCCAGCCCTCCAAATGGGGCGGTAAACACTGAAGCTTTCTTT
J gene: TRBJ2-3; D gene: TRBD2; clone size: NA; V gene: TRBV5-1; CDR3 protein: CASSYSGSADTQYF; CDR3 DNA: TGCGCCAGCAGCTATAGCGGGAGTGCAGATACGCAGTATTTT
J gene: TRBJ2-7; D gene: NA; clone size: few; V gene: TRBV15; CDR3 protein: CATSRDNSRVRSDEQYF; CDR3 DNA: TGTGCCACCAGCAGAGATAATTCCAGGGTTAGGTCGGACGAGCAGTACTTC
J gene: TRBJ2-5; D gene: NA; clone size: NA; V gene: TRBV29-1; CDR3 protein: CSVTRGGGSETQYF; CDR3 DNA: TGCAGCGTAACGAGGGGTGGGGGATCAGAGACCCAGTACTTC
J gene: TRBJ2-4; D gene: TRBD1; clone size: few; V gene: TRBV18; CDR3 protein: CASSQSRQGTQYF; CDR3 DNA: TGTGCCAGCTCACAGAGTCGACAGGGCACTCAGTACTTC
J gene: TRBJ1-1; D gene: NA; clone size: few; V gene: TRBV7-3; CDR3 protein: CASSKELRLLGTEAFF; CDR3 DNA: TGTGCCAGCAGCAAAGAGCTTCGACTCCTGGGGACTGAAGCTTTCTTT
J gene: TRBJ2-1; D gene: NA; clone size: NA; V gene: TRBV3-2; CDR3 protein: CASSQDAIF; CDR3 DNA: TGTGCCAGCAGCCAAGATGCCATCTTC
J gene: TRBJ1-2; D gene: NA; clone size: few; V gene: TRBV27; CDR3 protein: CATLIRGTSGGYTF; CDR3 DNA: TGTGCCACCCTGATCAGGGGCACTTCGGGAGGCTACACCTTC
J gene: TRBJ2-5; D gene: NA; clone size: few; V gene: TRBV7-2; CDR3 protein: CASRLRGETQYF; CDR3 DNA: TGTGCCAGCCGTCTGCGCGGAGAGACCCAGTACTTC
J gene: TRBJ2-3; D gene: TRBD2; clone size: NA; V gene: TRBV7-2; CDR3 protein: CASSSGLAGAGTQYF; CDR3 DNA: TGTGCCAGCAGTTCCGGACTAGCGGGAGCGGGTACGCAGTATTTT
J gene: TRBJ2-5; D gene: NA; clone size: few; V gene: TRBV7-3; CDR3 protein: CASSLASRGETQYF; CDR3 DNA: TGTGCCAGCAGCTTAGCGTCTAGGGGAGAGACCCAGTACTTC
J gene: TRBJ2-4; D gene: NA; clone size: NA; V gene: TRBV29-1; CDR3 protein: CSVHATGAKNIQYF; CDR3 DNA: TGCAGCGTCCACGCTACCGGGGCCAAAAACATTCAGTACTTC
J gene: TRBJ1-2; D gene: NA; clone size: NA; V gene: TRBV30; CDR3 protein: CAWEPGLNGGYTF; CDR3 DNA: TGTGCCTGGGAGCCGGGACTTAACGGTGGCTACACCTTC
J gene: TRBJ2-7; D gene: TRBD2; clone size: NA; V gene: TRBV10-3; CDR3 protein: CAISESPAGAKNEQYF; CDR3 DNA: TGTGCCATCAGTGAGTCGCCAGCGGGAGCCAAGAACGAGCAGTACTTC
J gene: TRBJ2-1; D gene: TRBD1; clone size: NA; V gene: TRBV29-1; CDR3 protein: CSAGTGTNEQFF; CDR3 DNA: TGCAGCGCCGGGACAGGGACAAATGAGCAGTTCTTC
J gene: TRBJ1-5; D gene: TRBD1; clone size: NA; V gene: TRBV9; CDR3 protein: CASSVEGADNQPQHF; CDR3 DNA: TGTGCCAGCAGCGTAGAGGGGGCTGACAATCAGCCCCAGCATTTT
J gene: TRBJ1-4; D gene: TRBD1; clone size: few; V gene: TRBV7-2; CDR3 protein: CASSLGDRNNEKLFF; CDR3 DNA: TGTGCCAGCAGCTTAGGGGACAGGAATAATGAAAAACTGTTTTTT
J gene: TRBJ2-4; D gene: TRBD1; clone size: few; V gene: TRBV20-1; CDR3 protein: CSARTGTGDHF; CDR3 DNA: TGCAGTGCTAGGACCGGGACAGGGGACCACTTC
J gene: TRBJ2-7; D gene: TRBD1; clone size: few; V gene: TRBV4-1; CDR3 protein: CASSQGEGRGTYEQYF; CDR3 DNA: TGCGCCAGCAGCCAAGGCGAAGGCAGGGGGACCTACGAGCAGTACTTC
J gene: TRBJ2-7; D gene: NA; clone size: NA; V gene: TRBV5-1; CDR3 protein: CASSLDATYEQYF; CDR3 DNA: TGCGCCAGCAGCTTGGACGCTACCTACGAGCAGTACTTC
J gene: TRBJ1-1; D gene: TRBD1; clone size: few; V gene: TRBV28; CDR3 protein: CASSRDRKGTEAFF; CDR3 DNA: TGTGCCAGCAGCCGGGACAGGAAGGGGACTGAAGCTTTCTTT
J gene: TRBJ1-1; D gene: NA; clone size: NA; V gene: TRBV5-1; CDR3 protein: CASSFQGQGTEAFF; CDR3 DNA: TGCGCCAGCAGCTTTCAGGGGCAGGGGACTGAAGCTTTCTTT
J gene: TRBJ2-5; D gene: NA; clone size: many; V gene: TRBV11-2; CDR3 protein: CASSLTTTQETQYF; CDR3 DNA: TGTGCCAGCAGCTTGACTACCACCCAAGAGACCCAGTACTTC
J gene: TRBJ2-3; D gene: NA; clone size: NA; V gene: TRBV29-1; CDR3 protein: CSVLSGSADTQYF; CDR3 DNA: TGCAGCGTTTTGAGTGGGTCAGCAGATACGCAGTATTTT
J gene: TRBJ2-7; D gene: NA; clone size: few; V gene: TRBV27; CDR3 protein: CASSTQGSGYEQYF; CDR3 DNA: TGTGCCAGCAGTACCCAGGGGTCGGGCTACGAGCAGTACTTC
J gene: TRBJ2-5; D gene: NA; clone size: few; V gene: TRBV20-1; CDR3 protein: CSARGETQYF; CDR3 DNA: TGCAGTGCTCGTGGTGAGACCCAGTACTTC
J gene: TRBJ2-3; D gene: NA; clone size: NA; V gene: TRBV9; CDR3 protein: CASSVGAYRVGATDTQYF; CDR3 DNA: TGTGCCAGCAGCGTAGGAGCCTACAGGGTGGGGGCCACAGATACGCAGTATTTT
J gene: TRBJ2-3; D gene: NA; clone size: NA; V gene: TRBV4-3; CDR3 protein: CASSQDRGYTQYF; CDR3 DNA: TGCGCCAGCAGCCAAGACCGGGGTTATACGCAGTATTTT
J gene: TRBJ2-4; D gene: NA; clone size: few; V gene: TRBV7-2; CDR3 protein: CASSWVSGGAKNIQYF; CDR3 DNA: TGTGCCAGCAGCTGGGTGTCGGGCGGAGCCAAAAACATTCAGTACTTC
J gene: TRBJ2-7; D gene: TRBD1; clone size: NA; V gene: TRBV11-2; CDR3 protein: CASSSDRVHEQYF; CDR3 DNA: TGTGCCAGCAGTAGTGACAGGGTCCACGAGCAGTACTTC
J gene: TRBJ1-1; D gene: TRBD1; clone size: many; V gene: TRBV7-8; CDR3 protein: CASSLTGGTEAFF; CDR3 DNA: TGTGCCAGCAGCTTAACAGGGGGCACTGAAGCTTTCTTT
J gene: TRBJ2-7; D gene: NA; clone size: NA; V gene: TRBV4-2; CDR3 protein: CASSQGAAGGSYEQYF; CDR3 DNA: TGTGCCAGCAGCCAAGGTGCGGCAGGCGGATCCTACGAGCAGTACTTC
J gene: TRBJ2-5; D gene: NA; clone size: NA; V gene: TRBV7-2; CDR3 protein: CASSLGIGETQYF; CDR3 DNA: TGTGCCAGCAGCTTAGGGATCGGAGAGACCCAGTACTTC
J gene: TRBJ1-2; D gene: NA; clone size: few; V gene: TRBV28; CDR3 protein: CASSDRGLNYGYTF; CDR3 DNA: TGTGCCAGCAGTGACCGGGGGCTTAACTATGGCTACACCTTC
J gene: TRBJ2-1; D gene: NA; clone size: few; V gene: TRBV9; CDR3 protein: CASSGVALSYNEQFF; CDR3 DNA: TGTGCCAGCAGCGGAGTAGCCCTCTCCTACAATGAGCAGTTCTTC
J gene: TRBJ1-4; D gene: TRBD1; clone size: many; V gene: TRBV10-3; CDR3 protein: CATKAGTANEKLFF; CDR3 DNA: TGTGCCACGAAGGCCGGGACAGCTAATGAAAAACTGTTTTTT
J gene: TRBJ1-4; D gene: NA; clone size: few; V gene: TRBV30; CDR3 protein: CAWSPGRGVGEKLFF; CDR3 DNA: TGTGCCTGGAGCCCCGGGAGGGGGGTAGGTGAAAAACTGTTTTTT
J gene: TRBJ2-1; D gene: NA; clone size: NA; V gene: TRBV4-3; CDR3 protein: CASSQEAGVLYNEQFF; CDR3 DNA: TGCGCCAGCAGCCAAGAGGCAGGGGTACTCTACAATGAGCAGTTCTTC
J gene: TRBJ2-3; D gene: NA; clone size: NA; V gene: TRBV10-3; CDR3 protein: CAILGVDTQYF; CDR3 DNA: TGTGCCATCCTCGGCGTAGATACGCAGTATTTT
J gene: TRBJ2-2; D gene: NA; clone size: few; V gene: TRBV10-3; CDR3 protein: CAISGLTGGNTGELFF; CDR3 DNA: TGTGCCATCAGTGGGTTGACAGGAGGAAACACCGGGGAGCTGTTTTTT
J gene: TRBJ1-4; D gene: NA; clone size: few; V gene: TRBV7-2; CDR3 protein: CASSLARQGREKLFF; CDR3 DNA: TGTGCCAGCAGCTTAGCGCGGCAGGGTAGGGAAAAACTGTTTTTT
J gene: TRBJ2-1; D gene: TRBD1; clone size: NA; V gene: TRBV2; CDR3 protein: CASSGTGANEQFF; CDR3 DNA: TGTGCCAGCAGTGGAACAGGGGCCAATGAGCAGTTCTTC
J gene: TRBJ2-7; D gene: TRBD1; clone size: few; V gene: TRBV10-3; CDR3 protein: CAISDGDRAYEQYF; CDR3 DNA: TGTGCCATCAGTGATGGGGACAGGGCCTACGAGCAGTACTTC